These T cell receptor beta chains were read from a single sample in a study of T cell responses to AZD1222 COVID-19 vaccine. Measured with immunoSEQ multiplex PCR; TCRdb has only the in-frame clones, and not every one. The sample has some 200,000 clones, about 92% seen once. Sequenced material: peripheral blood, taken on day 0 of MenACWY control vaccination. All receptors derive from an adult in good health. Both conserved end residues are part of each CDR3. D genes are given only for firm matches. Only some rows state a clone size, as once, few, many or a class for expanded clones.

V gene,J gene,CDR3 length,D gene,clone size,CDR3 DNA,CDR3 protein
TRBV5-4,TRBJ1-5,15,TRBD1,NA,TGTGCCAGCAGCTTGACAGGGGAGGGCAATCAGCCCCAGCATTTT,CASSLTGEGNQPQHF
TRBV5-6,TRBJ1-5,17,NA,NA,TGTGCCAGCAGCGCCAGGGTATTCGGCAGGGGCTATCAGCCCCAGCATTTT,CASSARVFGRGYQPQHF
TRBV9,TRBJ2-1,16,NA,once,TGTGCCAGCAGCGTAGGTGGGGGGTCCTCCTACAATGAGCAGTTCTTC,CASSVGGGSSYNEQFF
TRBV28,TRBJ2-1,19,NA,NA,TGTGCCAGCAGACGACCGGGGGTAGCCCGACGAACCTCCTACAATGAGCAGTTCTTC,CASRRPGVARRTSYNEQFF
TRBV7-9,TRBJ1-5,13,NA,once,TGTGCCAGCAGCCTAAGAGTGGATCAGCCCCAGCATTTT,CASSLRVDQPQHF
TRBV7-2,TRBJ2-5,13,NA,NA,TGTGCCAGCAGCTTTTCCCGGATAGAGACCCAGTACTTC,CASSFSRIETQYF
TRBV20-1,TRBJ1-1,12,NA,NA,TGCAGTGCTAGTAGACCGAGCACTGAAGCTTTCTTT,CSASRPSTEAFF
TRBV12-5,TRBJ2-2,14,TRBD1,NA,TGTGCTAGTGGTGCAGGGGGTCGGACCGGGGAGCTGTTTTTT,CASGAGGRTGELFF
TRBV3-1/TRBV3-2,TRBJ1-2,14,TRBD1,NA,TGTGCCAGCGCTCAAGGACAGGGAATCTCTGGCTACACCTTC,CASAQGQGISGYTF
TRBV3-1/TRBV3-2,TRBJ2-5,15,NA,NA,TGTGCCAGCAGCCAGAGAAGACAGCAACAAGAGACCCAGTACTTC,CASSQRRQQQETQYF
TRBV19,TRBJ2-3,15,TRBD2,NA,TGTGCCAGTCGAACTAGCGGGGTTGGCACAGATACGCAGTATTTT,CASRTSGVGTDTQYF
TRBV21-1,TRBJ2-3,16,NA,NA,TGTGCCAGCAGCAAGGTGGGGCGGGGGGTCACAGATACGCAGTATTTT,CASSKVGRGVTDTQYF
TRBV6-5,TRBJ2-7,15,TRBD1,NA,TGTGCCAGCAGCCTCGGGACAGGCTTAACCTACGAGCAGTACTTC,CASSLGTGLTYEQYF
TRBV3-1/TRBV3-2,TRBJ2-7,12,NA,NA,TGTGCCAGCAGCCAAGGCCCCTACGAGCAGTACTTC,CASSQGPYEQYF
TRBV7-8,TRBJ1-2,13,NA,NA,TGTGCCAGCAGCTTAGCAGGGAGGGATGGCTACACCTTC,CASSLAGRDGYTF
TRBV11-2,TRBJ1-4,18,TRBD1,once,TGTGCCAGCAGCTCCAGGGATTTTCAGGGACAGCAGAATGAAAAACTGTTTTTT,CASSSRDFQGQQNEKLFF
TRBV30,TRBJ1-6,13,NA,NA,TGTGCCTGGAGTGCCCAAGGGCATTCACCCCTCCACTTT,CAWSAQGHSPLHF
TRBV5-1,TRBJ2-7,15,TRBD2,NA,TGCGCCAGCAGCTTGGCCGGGCTAGCGGGGACCGAGCAGTACTTC,CASSLAGLAGTEQYF
TRBV29-1,TRBJ1-5,13,NA,NA,TGCAGCGCCCGACGGGGAGACGGTCAGCCCCAGCATTTT,CSARRGDGQPQHF
TRBV6-1,TRBJ2-2,14,NA,NA,TGTGCCAGCAGTTCCGGCGTGGACACCGGGGAGCTGTTTTTT,CASSSGVDTGELFF
TRBV7-9,TRBJ1-2,13,NA,NA,TGTGCCAGCAGGGGCCAAGGGGACTATGGCTACACCTTC,CASRGQGDYGYTF
TRBV4-2,TRBJ1-5,16,NA,NA,TGTGCCAGCAGCCAAGATGGGGGGGACAATTTTCAGCCCCAGCATTTT,CASSQDGGDNFQPQHF
TRBV6-4,TRBJ2-3,16,TRBD2,once,TGTGCCAGCAGTGGAGGTAGCGGGGGATGCACAGATACGCAGTATTTT,CASSGGSGGCTDTQYF
TRBV4-1,TRBJ1-4,13,TRBD1,once,TGCGCCAGCAGCCAATACAGGGGAGGGAGACTGTTTTTT,CASSQYRGGRLFF
TRBV6-2/TRBV6-3,TRBJ1-1,14,NA,NA,TGTGCCAGCACCCCGAACAACATGAACACTGAAGCTTTCTTT,CASTPNNMNTEAFF
TRBV1,TRBJ1-5,16,NA,NA,TGCACCAGCAGCCAAGAGTTCAGGGACAGAAATCAGCCCCAGCATTTT,CTSSQEFRDRNQPQHF
TRBV9,TRBJ2-2,16,NA,NA,TGTGCCAGCAGCGACGCTCCAAGGACCAACACCGGGGAGCTGTTTTTT,CASSDAPRTNTGELFF
TRBV18,TRBJ1-2,12,TRBD1,NA,TGTGCCAGCTCTCGGGACAGGGATGGCTACACCTTC,CASSRDRDGYTF
TRBV11-1,TRBJ1-6,15,TRBD1,NA,TGTGCCAGCAGCTCGGGGACAGGCAGTAATTCACCCCTCCACTTT,CASSSGTGSNSPLHF
TRBV30,TRBJ1-2,13,NA,NA,TGTGCCGGTACCCCCGGGGGGAACTATGGCTACACCTTC,CAGTPGGNYGYTF
TRBV3-1/TRBV3-2,TRBJ1-2,16,TRBD1,NA,TGTGCCAGCAGCCAAGATTTCGGGACAGCTAACTATGGCTACACCTTC,CASSQDFGTANYGYTF
TRBV6-5,TRBJ1-1,14,TRBD1,NA,TGTGCCAGCAGCGGGACAGGGACGAACACTGAAGCTTTCTTT,CASSGTGTNTEAFF
TRBV29-1,TRBJ1-3,17,NA,once,TGCAGCGTTGAATGGGTCGACAGGCAAAGCTCTGGAAACACCATATATTTT,CSVEWVDRQSSGNTIYF
TRBV11-2,TRBJ2-2,14,TRBD1,NA,TGTGCCAGCAGACCGACAGGGGTCACCGGGGAGCTGTTTTTT,CASRPTGVTGELFF
TRBV5-1,TRBJ1-5,15,NA,NA,TGCGCCAGCAGCTTGGAGACCACCAGCAATCAGCCCCAGCATTTT,CASSLETTSNQPQHF
TRBV5-1,TRBJ1-2,14,NA,NA,TGCGCCAGCAGGGTATGGGGGCCTGGGGAAGGCTACACCTTC,CASRVWGPGEGYTF
TRBV4-2,TRBJ2-2,16,NA,NA,TGTGCCAGCAGCCAAGAGGGCAGTACCAACACCGGGGAGCTGTTTTTT,CASSQEGSTNTGELFF
TRBV11-2,TRBJ1-3,14,NA,once,TGTGCCAGCAGGTCCGGGACGACCGGAAACACCATATATTTT,CASRSGTTGNTIYF
TRBV28,TRBJ1-4,15,TRBD1,once,TGTGCCAGCAGGTTCGTGGGCAGGGGGAATGAAAAACTGTTTTTT,CASRFVGRGNEKLFF